This T cell receptor beta chain came from a study of blood T cell repertoires in COVID-19. Study context: The study drew acute and convalescent COVID-19 samples from the United States, Italy and Spain. Sample material is recorded as cDNA or gDNA derived from T cells, B-cell-depleted T cells, or PBMCs.

The germline V gene encodes CDR1 MDHEN and CDR2 SYDVKM. V shed 2 bases, J shed 2 bases, and the junction held 1 base outside the gene matches. The CDR3 is made up of 15 amino acids. As processed by the authors: Reference gene primer amplification gave nucleated cell count estimates. Libraries were prepared by immunoSEQ multiplex PCR; TCRdb keeps only in-frame clonotypes and omits some of them. From that table come the V and J calls and clone size; the DNA was used to work out D and trimming. The sample has about 240,000 clones; about 80% are singletons. This clone was counted between two and nine times.

This sequence originates from a woman of 80 years or more with acute or convalescent COVID-19. The chain couples TRBV28 to TRBJ2-3, with 10 bases matching TRBD2. Sequencing was performed on peripheral blood. CDR3 nucleotides: TGTGCCAGCAGTTTAGGACTAGCGGACACAGATACGCAGTATTTT. Amino acids: CASSLGLADTDTQYF.